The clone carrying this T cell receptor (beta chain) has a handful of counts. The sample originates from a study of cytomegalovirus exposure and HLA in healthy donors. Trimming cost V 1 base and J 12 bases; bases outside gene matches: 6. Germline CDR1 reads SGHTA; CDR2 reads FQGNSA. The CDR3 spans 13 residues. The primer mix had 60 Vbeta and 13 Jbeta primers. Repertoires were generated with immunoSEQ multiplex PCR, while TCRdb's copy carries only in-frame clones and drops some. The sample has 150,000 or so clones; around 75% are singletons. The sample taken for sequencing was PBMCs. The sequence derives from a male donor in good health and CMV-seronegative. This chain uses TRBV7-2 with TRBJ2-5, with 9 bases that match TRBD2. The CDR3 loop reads CASSLGLAGSEYF. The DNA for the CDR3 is TGTGCCAGCAGCTTAGGGCTAGCGGGGTCCGAGTACTTC.